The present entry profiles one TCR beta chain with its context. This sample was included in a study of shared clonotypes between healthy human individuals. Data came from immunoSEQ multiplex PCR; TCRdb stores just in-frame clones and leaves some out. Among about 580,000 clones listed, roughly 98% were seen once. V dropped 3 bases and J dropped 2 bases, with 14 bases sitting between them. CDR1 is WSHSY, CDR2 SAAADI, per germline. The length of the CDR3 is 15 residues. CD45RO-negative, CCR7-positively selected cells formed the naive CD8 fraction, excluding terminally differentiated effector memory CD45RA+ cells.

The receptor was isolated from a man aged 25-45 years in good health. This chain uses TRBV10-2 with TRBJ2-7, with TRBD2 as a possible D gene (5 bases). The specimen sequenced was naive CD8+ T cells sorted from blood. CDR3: CASSDRLATTYEQYF. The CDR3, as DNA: TGCGCCAGCAGTGATCGGTTAGCGACTACCTACGAGCAGTACTTC.